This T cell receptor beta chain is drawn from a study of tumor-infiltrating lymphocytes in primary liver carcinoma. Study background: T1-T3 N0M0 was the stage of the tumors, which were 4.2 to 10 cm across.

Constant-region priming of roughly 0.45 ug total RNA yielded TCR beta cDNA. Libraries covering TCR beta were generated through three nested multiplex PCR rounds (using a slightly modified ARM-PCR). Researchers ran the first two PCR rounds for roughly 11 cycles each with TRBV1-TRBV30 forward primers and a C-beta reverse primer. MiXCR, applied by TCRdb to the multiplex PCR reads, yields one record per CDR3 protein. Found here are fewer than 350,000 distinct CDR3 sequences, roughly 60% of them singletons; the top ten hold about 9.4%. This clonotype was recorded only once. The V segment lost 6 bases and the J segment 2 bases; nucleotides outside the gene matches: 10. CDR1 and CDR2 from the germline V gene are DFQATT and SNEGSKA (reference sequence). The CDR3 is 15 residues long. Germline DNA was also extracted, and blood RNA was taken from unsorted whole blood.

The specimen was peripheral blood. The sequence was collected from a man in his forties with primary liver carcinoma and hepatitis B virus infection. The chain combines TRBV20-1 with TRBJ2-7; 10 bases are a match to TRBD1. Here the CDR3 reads CSAAPGQGNPYEQYF. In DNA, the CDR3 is TGCAGTGCAGCCCCGGGACAGGGGAATCCCTACGAGCAGTACTTC.